This T cell receptor beta chain was recovered during a study of blood T cells in healthy people across ages. Together with a sample-barcoded 5' primer, a J-beta primer mix was included in a second PCR lasting about 7 to 12 cycles. TCRdb ran MiXCR on the 5' RACE reads and lists one entry per CDR3 protein. The data show 650,000 to 1,000,000 distinct CDR3 sequences, with 30% to 45% seen just once and over 10% held by the top ten. CDR1 is SEHNR, CDR2 FQNEAQ, per germline (reference sequence). Between the trimmed V and J ends, which lost 3 bases and 5 bases, there was a span of 10 bases. CDR3 size: 13 residues. The table lists this clonotype with a few counts.

Sequencing was done on a sample of blood. The TCR comes from a man aged 18 to 35 in good health. The chain links TRBV7-9 to TRBJ2-5; D remains unclear. The CDR3 spells CASSFEVSETQYF. The DNA of the CDR3 is TGTGCCAGCAGCTTCGAAGTATCGGAGACCCAGTACTTC.